This passage covers 9 T cell receptor beta chains from one sample sequenced in a study of T-cell reconstitution after alpha-beta-depleted transplantation in children. Points from the study as a whole: Newly produced T cells mostly accounted for T-cell counts and diversity one year post-transplant.

Preparation of the TCRbeta library involved a method that used unique molecular identifiers. TCRdb recomputed calls from the PCR reads with MiXCR, one row per CDR3 protein. Among about 300,000 distinct CDR3 sequences listed, 6.5% to 9% were seen once. No antigen is known for these receptors. The sample in question was peripheral blood, obtained 360 days after TCRalphabeta/CD19-depleted stem cell transplant. These receptors were collected from a female patient aged 2 to 10 who had a stem cell transplant for Fanconi anemia, so the T cells may come from the graft donor.

This clonotype was counted many times. Germline is not matched at one junction end, which may reflect a read error. The rearrangement links TRBV6-5 to TRBJ2-2; D is unresolved. This CDR3 has 14 amino acids. Germline loops: CDR1 MNHEY, CDR2 SVGAGI. Here the CDR3 reads CASYRSSNSGELFF. As DNA, the CDR3 is TGTGCCAGCTATCGTTCCTCGAACTCCGGGGAGCTGTTTTTT.

Many counts were recorded for this clonotype. V gene TRBV7-2 combines with J gene TRBJ2-6, with 7 bases fitting TRBD2. With 0 bases clipped from V and 0 bases from J, the junction kept 5 bases outside the gene matches. The CDR3 length is 18 residues. The germline gives CDR1 SGHTA, CDR2 FQGNSA. CDR3 nucleotides: TGTGCCAGCAGCTTAGCTAGCGGGCAATTCTCTGGGGCCAACGTCCTGACTTTC. It translates to CASSLASGQFSGANVLTF.

This clonotype was found many times. The rearrangement joins TRBV5-1 to TRBJ2-6; the match to TRBD1 covers 8 bases. The junction had 14 bases not matched to a gene; V was cut back by 0 bases and J by 6 bases. CDR3 length: 19 amino acids. Germline V gene sequence: CDR1 SGHRS, CDR2 YFSETQ. CDR3 sequence (DNA): TGCGCCAGCAGCTTGGAGGCGGGACAGGCTGCTCTTAAGGCCAACGTCCTGACTTTC. Protein product: CASSLEAGQAALKANVLTF.

In this sample, this clonotype turned up many times. The gene calls are TRBV5-1 and TRBJ1-1; 7 nucleotides line up with TRBD1. From germline, CDR1 is SGHRS and CDR2 YFSETQ. V gave up 4 bases and J gave up 8 bases; unmatched junction bases: 11. CDR3 size: 14 residues. The CDR3 reads CASSAPERTGEAFF. The CDR3 coding sequence is TGCGCCAGCAGCGCTCCTGAAAGGACAGGCGAAGCTTTCTTT. The full variable domain, completed using reference TRBV5-1 and TRBJ1-1, is KAGVTQTPRYLIKTRGQQVTLSCSPISGHRSVSWYQQTPGQGLQFLFEYFSETQRNKGNFPGRFSGRQFSNSRSEMNVSTLELGDSALYLCASSAPERTGEAFFGQGTRLTVV.

The sample holds many counts of this clonotype. The chain links TRBV27 to TRBJ2-7; tentative D call: TRBD2 (6 bases). This CDR3 contains 16 residues. Germline assignment: CDR1 MNHEY and CDR2 SMNVEV (reference sequence). The V end lost 3 bases, the J end lost 3 bases, and 18 bases lay between the germline ends. For the CDR3, the DNA is TGTGCCAGCAGTTTGTACGACTGGACTACCGACTACGAGCAGTACTTC. Protein: CASSLYDWTTDYEQYF.

For this clonotype: This clone may be a read error of a much larger clone one base away. The chain has TRBV3-1 and TRBJ1-4; D is possibly TRBD1 (6 bases). Germline CDR1 LGHDT, CDR2 YNNKEL (reference sequence). CDR3 length equals 17 residues. CDR3 sequence: CTSSRDVGQNGLEKLFF. CDR3 coding DNA: TGTACCAGCAGCCGTGACGTGGGACAAAACGGCCTTGAAAAACTGTTTTTT.

The gene calls are TRBV3-1 and TRBJ1-1, with D perhaps matching TRBD1 (6 bases). The V end lost 0 bases, the J end lost 1 base, and 12 bases lay between the germline ends. Looked up from germline, CDR1 is LGHDT and CDR2 is YNNKEL (reference sequence). The CDR3 is made up of 16 amino acids. The CDR3 DNA is TGTGCCAGCAGCCAAGATCAAGGGGGACAGAACACTGAAGCTTTCTTT. Translation: CASSQDQGGQNTEAFF.

This clonotype was detected only a few times. Here the CDR3 reads CASSNRGRTHNEQFF. The CDR3 bases are TGTGCCAGTAGTAACAGGGGGAGGACCCACAATGAGCAGTTCTTC. V is TRBV19 and J is TRBJ2-1, with 8 bases that match TRBD1. The V and J ends lost 4 bases and 5 bases, in that order; junction bases with no gene match: 7. From germline, CDR1 is LNHDA and CDR2 SQIVND (reference sequence). The CDR3 has 15 residues.

This clonotype was seen only a few times. V usage is TRBV3-1 and J usage is TRBJ1-6; the D is unclear. The germline CDR1 and CDR2 sequences are LGHDT and YNNKEL (reference sequence). The CDR3 is 15 amino acids. V was shortened by 1 base and J by 6 bases, with 10 bases between the two germline ends. In DNA, the CDR3 is TGTGCCAGCAGCCAAGGTGCAGTCGGTAATTCACCCCTCCACTTT. It specifies CASSQGAVGNSPLHF.